The rows below give T cell receptor beta chains drawn from one sample of a study of T-cell memory formation after mild COVID-19. Via MiXCR, TCRdb re-called the 5' RACE reads, giving one row per CDR3 protein. Of roughly 130,000 distinct CDR3 sequences listed, about 6% are singletons. Sequencing was carried out using PBMCs or a T cell subset sorted from them (not recorded which). These receptors originate from an adult woman who had mild COVID-19 (a few samples of this study predate the infection). Cell type and time point are not known. Each CDR3 is given with its conserved first and last residue. The order of the fields is V gene, D gene, J gene, clone size, CDR3 DNA, CDR3 protein. The D gene is left open where the match is weak. Only some rows state a clone size, as once, few, many or a class for expanded clones.

TRBV5-1	-	TRBJ2-6	-	TGCGCCAGCGGGGTTTCTGGGGCCAACGTCCTGACTTTC	CASGVSGANVLTF
TRBV7-3	TRBD1	TRBJ2-2	-	TGTGCCAGCAGCTTAAGAATCGGGGGCGGGACAGGGATCACCGGGGAGCTGTTTTTT	CASSLRIGGGTGITGELFF
TRBV5-1	-	TRBJ1-2	few	TGCGCCAGCAGCTTTGGGGGCGACTATGGCTACACCTTC	CASSFGGDYGYTF
TRBV5-1	TRBD1	TRBJ2-6	-	TGCGCCAGCAAGACAGGGTTCTCTGGGGCCAACGTCCTGACTTTC	CASKTGFSGANVLTF
TRBV30	-	TRBJ2-7	-	TGTGCCTGGAGTGTACTTCACGAGCAGTACTTC	CAWSVLHEQYF
TRBV20-1	-	TRBJ2-3	once	TGCAGTGCTACTTCTGGGGAGCTCACAGATACGCAGTATTTT	CSATSGELTDTQYF
TRBV7-2	-	TRBJ1-2	few	TGTGCCAGCAGCTTATGGGGCAGGGATCAGGGCTACACCTTC	CASSLWGRDQGYTF
TRBV5-5	-	TRBJ1-4	few	TGTGCCAGCAGCTTGGAGCCTACAACTAATGAAAAACTGTTTTTT	CASSLEPTTNEKLFF
TRBV12-3/TRBV12-4	TRBD1	TRBJ1-2	few	TGTGCCAGCAGCTTCCCCGGGACAGGGGGCGCAAGCTATGGCTACACCTTC	CASSFPGTGGASYGYTF
TRBV11-2	TRBD1	TRBJ2-3	-	TGTGCCAGCAGCCCCCATTCTTCGGGACAGGGGGCGAGGACAGATACGCAGTATTTT	CASSPHSSGQGARTDTQYF
TRBV12-3/TRBV12-4	-	TRBJ2-5	many	TGTGCCAGCAGCCCCTTTGGACTACAAGAGACCCAGTACTTC	CASSPFGLQETQYF
TRBV29-1	TRBD1	TRBJ1-4	-	TGCAGCGTTTCCACAGGGGGCGGAGGGGAACTGTTTTTT	CSVSTGGGGELFF
TRBV7-9	TRBD1	TRBJ1-5	many	TGTGCCAGCAGCCGAGGGACAGGGGCCCCCGGTCAGCCCCAGCATTTT	CASSRGTGAPGQPQHF
TRBV27	-	TRBJ1-2	few	TGTGCCAGCAGTTTATATGGGACAAATAATGGCTACACCTTC	CASSLYGTNNGYTF
TRBV12-3/TRBV12-4	TRBD2	TRBJ2-2	few	TGTGCCAGCAGTTTGACTAGCGGGACGACCGGGGAGCTGTTTTTT	CASSLTSGTTGELFF
TRBV18	TRBD1	TRBJ1-2	-	TGTGCCAGCTCACCCCGGGACAGCTATAACTATGGCTACACCTTC	CASSPRDSYNYGYTF
TRBV3-1	TRBD2	TRBJ2-5	-	TGTGCCAGCAGCGTGAGCGGGGGCCAAGAGACCCAGTACTTC	CASSVSGGQETQYF
TRBV2	TRBD1	TRBJ2-7	few	TGTGCCGGACGAATAAAGCCGGGACAGGGGGCACTCAGCCCCTACGAGCAGTACTTC	CAGRIKPGQGALSPYEQYF
TRBV5-1	TRBD2	TRBJ2-1	few	TGCGCCACCTCGACTAGCGGGGCCTACAATGAGCAGTTCTTC	CATSTSGAYNEQFF
TRBV5-1	-	TRBJ2-3	-	TGCGCCAGCAGCCGAGACAACACAGATACGCAGTATTTT	CASSRDNTDTQYF
TRBV5-1	-	TRBJ1-5	many	TGCGCCAGCAGCTTGAATAGCAATCAGCCCCAGCATTTT	CASSLNSNQPQHF
TRBV29-1	-	TRBJ2-1	many	TGCAGCGTTGTACGGGCAGACAATGAGCAGTTCTTC	CSVVRADNEQFF